This paragraph covers one TCR beta chain sequence. This sample stems from a study of T cell responses to AZD1222 COVID-19 vaccine. Data came from immunoSEQ multiplex PCR; TCRdb stores just in-frame clones and leaves some out. The table has about 140,000 clones, about nine tenths seen once; the top ten hold more than 4.5%. CDR1 SGHVS and CDR2 FQNEAQ come from the germline V gene. The CDR3 spans 15 residues. With 2 bases removed from V and 4 bases from J, the gap between germline ends came to 14 bases. The starting material was peripheral blood, obtained on day 0 of AZD1222 vaccination. This sequence was found in an adult in good health. The chain uses TRBV7-8 and TRBJ2-5; D remains ambiguous. CDR3 in amino acids: CASSLNGVSLETQYF. In DNA form, the CDR3 reads TGTGCCAGCAGCTTAAATGGAGTATCATTAGAGACCCAGTACTTC.